These T cell receptor beta chains were read from a single sample in a study of cytomegalovirus exposure and HLA in healthy donors. Sequenced by immunoSEQ multiplex PCR; TCRdb stores in-frame clones only, minus some. Of 100,000 or so clones detected, 60% to 85% appear once; the ten largest clones hold about 5.2%. Material for sequencing was PBMCs. The source is a female donor in good health and CMV-seropositive. Each CDR3 is given with its conserved first and last residue. The D gene is left open where the match is weak. Only part of the rows carry a size: once, few, many, or a class if the clone is expanded.

clone size	V gene	D gene	J gene	CDR3 DNA	CDR3 protein
NA	TRBV5-4	TRBD1	TRBJ2-7	TGTGCCAGCAGCTTGCTTTCGGACAGGGGGCACGAGCAGTACTTC	CASSLLSDRGHEQYF
NA	TRBV7-6	NA	TRBJ2-5	TGTGCCAGCAGCTCCAGCGGAGAGACCCAGTACTTC	CASSSSGETQYF
once	TRBV4-1	TRBD2	TRBJ2-3	TGCGCCAGCAGCCAAGAGGGCGGGAGGGCGTCAGATACGCAGTATTTT	CASSQEGGRASDTQYF
NA	TRBV5-4	NA	TRBJ1-6	TGTGCCAGCAGCCGTTGGGGGGTTAGGCGTGATTCACCCCTCCACTTT	CASSRWGVRRDSPLHF
NA	TRBV6-5	NA	TRBJ1-1	TGTGCCAGCAGCCCACGGGACATCTACACTGAAGCTTTCTTT	CASSPRDIYTEAFF
NA	TRBV30	TRBD2	TRBJ2-5	TGTGCCTGGACGGCGGGGGGGCGGGAGACCCAGTACTTC	CAWTAGGRETQYF
medium-sized	TRBV6-5	NA	TRBJ1-2	TGTGCCAGCAGTTACGAGGGGGAGGGCTATGGCTACACCTTC	CASSYEGEGYGYTF
NA	TRBV5-4	NA	TRBJ2-5	TGTGCCACCCGAGGAGAGAACGCGGAGACCCAGTACTTC	CATRGENAETQYF
NA	TRBV7-2	NA	TRBJ2-5	TGTGCCAGCAGGGCGACAGCCGAGACCCAGTACTTC	CASRATAETQYF
NA	TRBV6-5	NA	TRBJ1-2	TGTGCCAGCAGTTACTCGCTCGGGAGGGGGGGTCGTGGCTACACCTTC	CASSYSLGRGGRGYTF
NA	TRBV29-1	NA	TRBJ2-5	TGCAGCGTGCGAGCCGCATTGCTTCAAGAGACCCAGTACTTC	CSVRAALLQETQYF
NA	TRBV7-2	NA	TRBJ1-3	TGTGCCAGCAGCTTAGTTTCCTGGACATTAGGAAACACCATATATTTT	CASSLVSWTLGNTIYF
NA	TRBV9	TRBD2	TRBJ2-1	TGTGCCAGCAGCCCCTCGGGAGGGGGTCAAAGCTCCTACAATGAGCAGTTCTTC	CASSPSGGGQSSYNEQFF
NA	TRBV5-1	TRBD1	TRBJ1-2	TGCGCCAGCAGCTATGGGACAGGGGGGAATGGCTACACCTTC	CASSYGTGGNGYTF
few	TRBV15	NA	TRBJ1-2	TGTGCCACCAGCAGAGACAGGGGTAGCGGCTACACCTTC	CATSRDRGSGYTF
NA	TRBV6-1	NA	TRBJ2-7	TGTGCCAGCAGACGCGGTCTCTACGAGCAGTACTTC	CASRRGLYEQYF
NA	TRBV19	NA	TRBJ1-5	TGTGCCAGTAGTATAGAGGCGGGGAATCAGCCCCAGCATTTT	CASSIEAGNQPQHF
few	TRBV5-1	TRBD2	TRBJ2-1	TGCGCCAGCACCGGACTAGCGGGACCCTACAATGAGCAGTTCTTC	CASTGLAGPYNEQFF
few	TRBV7-6	NA	TRBJ2-2	TGTGCCAGCAGCTTAGTAGGGGGAGCCGGGGAGCTGTTTTTT	CASSLVGGAGELFF
once	TRBV27	TRBD1	TRBJ1-2	TGTGCCAGCAGTGGCCGACAGGGAGTCCGTCGTGGCTACACCTTC	CASSGRQGVRRGYTF
NA	TRBV7-6	NA	TRBJ2-7	TGTGCCAGCAGCTTAAAAGGCTTATCAGGGAGGAACGAGCAGTACTTC	CASSLKGLSGRNEQYF
NA	TRBV11-3	NA	TRBJ1-1	TGTGCCAGCAGCTTGACAGGAGTGAACACTGAAGCTTTCTTT	CASSLTGVNTEAFF
few	TRBV6-5	NA	TRBJ1-5	TGTGCCAGCAGTTACCGCCGGGAGGGGCAGCCCCAGCATTTT	CASSYRREGQPQHF
NA	TRBV11-3	NA	TRBJ2-1	TGTGCCAGCGGTAGGGGCGGAAACAATGAGCAGTTCTTC	CASGRGGNNEQFF
NA	TRBV19	NA	TRBJ1-5	TGTGCCAGTAGTACCCGACCGGGTTTCAATCAGCCCCAGCATTTT	CASSTRPGFNQPQHF
NA	TRBV6-1	TRBD1	TRBJ2-7	TGTGCCAGCAGCGCAGACAGGGCCCCCTACGAGCAGTACTTC	CASSADRAPYEQYF
NA	TRBV2	NA	TRBJ2-2	TGTGCCAGCAGTGTTGCGGCTCTGAACACCGGGGAGCTGTTTTTT	CASSVAALNTGELFF
NA	TRBV7-2	TRBD2	TRBJ2-1	TGTGCCAGCAGCTTAGGGGGGACTAGCGGGGGGCGTGGGCAGTTCTTC	CASSLGGTSGGRGQFF
NA	TRBV7-3	TRBD1	TRBJ1-5	TGTGCCAGCAGCCGCACAGGGGGGAGCGGTCAGCCCCAGCATTTT	CASSRTGGSGQPQHF
NA	TRBV5-1	NA	TRBJ1-4	TGCGCCAGCACCCAACAGTTGGGTGCTGAAAAACTGTTTTTT	CASTQQLGAEKLFF
NA	TRBV6-6	TRBD1	TRBJ1-4	TGTGCCAGCACCAAGGACAGGGGGCGGGAAAAACTGTTTTTT	CASTKDRGREKLFF
NA	TRBV18	NA	TRBJ1-2	TGTGCCAGCTCACCACCGGGGGGGAACTATGGCTACACCTTC	CASSPPGGNYGYTF
NA	TRBV4-1	TRBD1	TRBJ1-5	TGCGCCAGCAGCCCGACAGGGCCGAATCAGCCCCAGCATTTT	CASSPTGPNQPQHF
NA	TRBV6-5	TRBD2	TRBJ2-1	TGTGCCAGCAGCGGGGGACTAGCGGGATACAATGAGCAGTTCTTC	CASSGGLAGYNEQFF
NA	TRBV7-9	TRBD1	TRBJ1-2	TGTTCCAGCAGCTTCCATGCAGGGGGCGTTCGCGATGGCTACACCTTC	CSSSFHAGGVRDGYTF
few	TRBV9	NA	TRBJ1-3	TGTGCCAGCAGCCCCCGAGGACAGTCGAGGGGAAACACCATATATTTT	CASSPRGQSRGNTIYF
few	TRBV19	TRBD1	TRBJ1-3	TGTGCCAGTAGTTCCTACCAGGGGGCTCGAAACACCATATATTTT	CASSSYQGARNTIYF
NA	TRBV30	NA	TRBJ1-1	TGTGCCTGGAGACTTAACAGCATTGAAGCTTTCTTT	CAWRLNSIEAFF
NA	TRBV2	NA	TRBJ1-5	TGTGCCAGCAATTTACAGGGAAGGGATCAGCCCCAGCATTTT	CASNLQGRDQPQHF
NA	TRBV27	TRBD1	TRBJ2-2	TGTGCCAGCAGTTTAATCCGACAGGGGACCCACACCGGGGAGCTGTTTTTT	CASSLIRQGTHTGELFF
few	TRBV30	NA	TRBJ1-2	TGTGCCTGGAGTGTTAGGGGCAGGACCCTTGGCTACACCTTC	CAWSVRGRTLGYTF
NA	TRBV27	NA	TRBJ2-2	TGTGCCAGCAGTCTGAGCAGGGGAAAAGGGGAGCTGTTTTTT	CASSLSRGKGELFF
NA	TRBV5-1	TRBD2	TRBJ2-1	TGCGCCAGCAGCTTTCGGACTAGCGGGAGGATGGGCGACAATGAGCAGTTCTTC	CASSFRTSGRMGDNEQFF
NA	TRBV5-1	NA	TRBJ1-6	TGCGCCAGCAGCTTGGCCCAGTACTCACCCCTCCACTTT	CASSLAQYSPLHF
NA	TRBV2	TRBD1	TRBJ1-1	TGTGCCAGCAGTCCGACAGGGGGTTCGACCGAAGCTTTCTTT	CASSPTGGSTEAFF
NA	TRBV30	NA	TRBJ1-5	TGTGCCTGGAGTCACCTAGCCATTAGCAATCAGCCCCAGCATTTT	CAWSHLAISNQPQHF
NA	TRBV27	TRBD1	TRBJ1-4	TGTGCCAGCAGTGATAGACAGGGGATAGGAAAACTGTTTTTT	CASSDRQGIGKLFF
NA	TRBV28	TRBD2	TRBJ2-1	TGTGCCAGCAGTCTCGAGACTAGCGGGCCTCTCAATGAGCAGTTCTTC	CASSLETSGPLNEQFF
NA	TRBV6-5	NA	TRBJ1-1	TGTGCCAGCAGCAGGACTGAGACTGAAGCTTTCTTT	CASSRTETEAFF
NA	TRBV30	NA	TRBJ1-5	TGTGCCTGGAGTGTAGGGGGATTGTTGAGCAATCAGCCCCAGCATTTT	CAWSVGGLLSNQPQHF
NA	TRBV9	NA	TRBJ2-1	TGTGCCAGCAGCGTAGGTTTGGGACTGAGTAATGAGCAGTTCTTC	CASSVGLGLSNEQFF
NA	TRBV6-1	NA	TRBJ1-2	TGTGCCAGCAGTCGGCTGGGCGACTATGGCTACACCTTC	CASSRLGDYGYTF
few	TRBV6-1	TRBD2	TRBJ2-3	TGTGCCAGCAGTGGACTAGCGGGAATCACAGATACGCAGTATTTT	CASSGLAGITDTQYF
NA	TRBV6-6	NA	TRBJ1-5	TGTGCCAGCAGGCCCGGGGGGGATAGCAATCAGCCCCAGCATTTT	CASRPGGDSNQPQHF
NA	TRBV18	NA	TRBJ2-3	TGTGCCAGCTCACCAACCATGGGTAGCGGAGGGGGCACAGATACGCAGTATTTT	CASSPTMGSGGGTDTQYF